The TCR beta chain under discussion was sequenced for a study of blood T cell repertoires in COVID-19 (dated by TCRdb to 2020 to 2022). Describing the broader study: The collaborator samples originated in the United States, Italy and Spain and spanned the acute and convalescent phases of COVID-19. The prospective study material was composed of cDNA or gDNA derived from T cells, B-cell-depleted T cells, or PBMCs. Deeply sampled blood TCRbeta repertoires from subjects exposed to, actively infected with, or recovered from COVID-19 were included in the dataset. The repertoires were released in a freely available public database intended as a resource for research on the immune response to SARS-CoV-2. Samples came from the ongoing ImmuneRACE study (first 160 participants) plus 1,254 subjects from 6 global collaborators. Sample metadata almost always included a de-identified subject ID, COVID-19 status, age in years and sex. Where available, HLA class I and class II types were taken from metadata supplied by the sample provider and were not determined by assay-based typing.

TCRbeta CDR3 regions were amplified from genomic DNA by means of the immunoSEQ Assay, a bias-controlled multiplex PCR. The study's own analysis went as follows. Nucleated cell counts per sample were estimated from amplification of reference gene primers within the assay. To quantify the absolute abundance of each unique TCRbeta CDR3 rearrangement, sequence reads were collapsed and filtered. For each sample, productive Simpson clonality was calculated by taking the square root of Simpson's diversity index across productive rearrangements. TCRdb carries this immuneACCESS record with in-frame sequences only. Its versions omit some clonotypes, under half of them owing to an unresolved V gene in the studies checked, with the rest unexplained. The DNA was the basis for D and trimming; V, J and clone size are from that table. This sample holds some 200,000 clones; roughly 76% were observed only once. The ten top clones hold roughly 8.7% of the sample.

The paper as a whole reports these results and caveats: Clinical and demographic metadata were provided uncurated, with the amount varying by source and participant.

The CDR1 and CDR2 encoded by the germline V gene are SNHLY and FYNNEI. V and J lose 3 bases and 0 bases, and a span of 9 bases separates them. There are 15 amino acids in the CDR3, from cysteine to phenylalanine inclusive. Only the CDR3 portion is preserved as DNA: 45 bases, with reading frame beginning at the first base. Whole blood was collected in K2EDTA tubes by collaborating institutions according to the institutions' own protocols. For TCRbeta analysis, collaborator samples were shipped as frozen whole blood, as isolated PBMCs, or as DNA extracted from either sample type. A single count supports this clone. Its antigen has not been determined. No much larger clone is present one base from it, and per-base qualities are unavailable.

Recombination linked TRBV2 to TRBJ1-5; a weak D assignment points to TRBD1 (5 bases agree). The sequence derives from a woman between 50 and 59 years old with active or convalescent COVID-19. The sample consisted of peripheral blood. CDR3 loop: CASSESGISNQPQHF. At the DNA level, the sequence is TGTGCCAGCAGTGAGTCAGGGATTAGCAATCAGCCCCAGCATTTT.